This paragraph reports one T cell receptor (beta chain). The data originate from a study of blood T cell repertoires in COVID-19. Study-wide background: There were acute and convalescent COVID-19 samples, and they came from the United States, Italy and Spain.

CDR1 is SGHNT, CDR2 YENEEA, per germline. The CDR3 is made up of 15 amino acids. V lost 1 base to trimming and J lost 3 bases; unmatched junction nucleotides: 5. Original processing methods: Amplified reference gene primers provided the basis for estimating nucleated cell counts. Generated by immunoSEQ multiplex PCR, the TCRdb table keeps only in-frame clones and is missing some. The V and J calls and clone size come from that table; D and trimming were worked out from the DNA. The sample has about 140,000 clones, approximately 90% seen once. The rearrangement links TRBV11-3 to TRBJ2-7; 8 positions match TRBD1. The TCR comes from a woman older than 75 with acute or convalescent COVID-19. Sequencing used peripheral blood. This CDR3 is CASSLGAGGGYEQYF. CDR3 DNA sequence: TGTGCCAGCAGCTTAGGGGCAGGGGGCGGCTACGAGCAGTACTTC.